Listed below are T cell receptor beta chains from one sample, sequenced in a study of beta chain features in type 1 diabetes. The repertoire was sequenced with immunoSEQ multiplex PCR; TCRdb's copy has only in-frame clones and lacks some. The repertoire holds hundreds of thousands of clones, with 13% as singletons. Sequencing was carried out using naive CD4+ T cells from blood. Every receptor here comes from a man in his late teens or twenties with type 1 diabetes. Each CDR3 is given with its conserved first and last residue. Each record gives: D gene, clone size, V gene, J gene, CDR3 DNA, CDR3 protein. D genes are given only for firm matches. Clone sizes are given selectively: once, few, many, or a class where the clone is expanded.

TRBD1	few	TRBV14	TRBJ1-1	TGTGCCAGCAGCCAAGATCGCGCAGGGGGCACTGAAGCTTTCTTT	CASSQDRAGGTEAFF
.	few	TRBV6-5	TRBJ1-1	TGTGCCAGCAAGACAGGAGGGAGGGCTTTCTTT	CASKTGGRAFF
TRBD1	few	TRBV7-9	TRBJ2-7	TGTGCCAGCAGCTCAATCACTGCAGGACAGGGCTCCTACGAGCAGTACTTC	CASSSITAGQGSYEQYF
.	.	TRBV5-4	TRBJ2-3	TGTGCCAGCAGCCGGGCACCCGACACCCTCACAGATACGCAGTATTTT	CASSRAPDTLTDTQYF
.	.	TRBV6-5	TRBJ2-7	TGTGCCAGCAGTTCAGGGTTCCACGAGCAGTACTTC	CASSSGFHEQYF
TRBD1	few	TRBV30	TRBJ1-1	TGTGCCTGGATAGGGACAGCTAACACTGAAGCTTTCTTT	CAWIGTANTEAFF
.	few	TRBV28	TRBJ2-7	TGTGCCAGCAGGCAGTTGGGGGAAACCTACGAGCAGTACTTC	CASRQLGETYEQYF
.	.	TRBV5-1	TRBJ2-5	TGCGCCAGCAGCGGGGACAACCAAGAGACCCAGTACTTC	CASSGDNQETQYF
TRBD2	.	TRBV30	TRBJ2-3	TGTGCCTGGAGTCCTCTTAGCGGGGGGGCTGCAGATACGCAGTATTTT	CAWSPLSGGAADTQYF
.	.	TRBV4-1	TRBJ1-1	TGCGCCAGCAGCCAAGGGAGGAGCCGGGGTATGAACACTGAAGCTTTCTTT	CASSQGRSRGMNTEAFF
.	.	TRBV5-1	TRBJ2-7	TGCGCCAGCAGCTTGGAATGGCTCTCCTACGAGCAGTACTTC	CASSLEWLSYEQYF
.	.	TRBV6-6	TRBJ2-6	TGTGCCAGCAGTGACGGCGGCTCTGGGGCCAACGTCCTGACTTTC	CASSDGGSGANVLTF
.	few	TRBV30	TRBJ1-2	TGTGCCTGGACTCCTAGCGCGAACTATGGCTACACCTTC	CAWTPSANYGYTF
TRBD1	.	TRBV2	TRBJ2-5	TGTGCCAGCAGGGGTTCAGGGGGAGAGACCCAGTACTTC	CASRGSGGETQYF